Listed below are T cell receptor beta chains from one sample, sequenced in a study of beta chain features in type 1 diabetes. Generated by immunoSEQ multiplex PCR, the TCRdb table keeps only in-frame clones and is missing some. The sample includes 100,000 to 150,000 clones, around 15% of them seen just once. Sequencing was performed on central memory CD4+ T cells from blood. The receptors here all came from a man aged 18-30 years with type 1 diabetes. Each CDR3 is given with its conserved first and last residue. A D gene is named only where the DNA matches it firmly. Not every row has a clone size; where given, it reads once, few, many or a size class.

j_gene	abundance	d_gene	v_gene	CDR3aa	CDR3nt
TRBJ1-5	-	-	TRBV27	CASSLWTGQGPQHF	TGTGCCAGCAGTTTATGGACGGGGCAGGGTCCCCAGCATTTT
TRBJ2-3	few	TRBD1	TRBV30	CAWTPWGRGQIDTQYF	TGTGCCTGGACACCATGGGGCAGGGGGCAGATAGATACGCAGTATTTT
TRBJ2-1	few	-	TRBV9	CASSAEGTQSSYNEQFF	TGTGCCAGCAGCGCAGAGGGGACACAGAGCTCCTACAATGAGCAGTTCTTC
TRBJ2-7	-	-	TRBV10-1	CASSATLGSYEQYF	TGCGCCAGCAGTGCGACCCTGGGCAGCTACGAGCAGTACTTC
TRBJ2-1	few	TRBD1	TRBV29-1	CSVGDRGHNEQFF	TGCAGCGTTGGGGACAGGGGGCACAATGAGCAGTTCTTC
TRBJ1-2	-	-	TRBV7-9	CASSFLYSLYTF	TGTGCCAGCAGCTTTCTTTACAGTCTATACACCTTC
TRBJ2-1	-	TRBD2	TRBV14	CASSQDSGTSGNYNEQFF	TGTGCCAGCAGCCAAGATTCCGGGACTAGCGGTAACTACAATGAGCAGTTCTTC
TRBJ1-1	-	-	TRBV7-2	CASSPGSANTEAFF	TGTGCCAGCAGCCCCGGGTCCGCGAACACTGAAGCTTTCTTT
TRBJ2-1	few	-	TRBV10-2	CASGPSPYNEQFF	TGCGCCAGCGGGCCCTCCCCCTACAATGAGCAGTTCTTC
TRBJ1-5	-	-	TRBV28	CASSRGDHQPQHF	TGTGCCAGCAGTCGGGGCGACCATCAGCCCCAGCATTTT
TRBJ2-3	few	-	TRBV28	CASSPTLGVLYRYF	TGTGCCAGCAGTCCCACCTTGGGGGTACTGTACCGGTATTTT
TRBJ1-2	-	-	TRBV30	CAWSWGNYGYTF	TGTGCCTGGAGTTGGGGTAACTATGGCTACACCTTC
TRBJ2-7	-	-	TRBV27	CASSLRGGTGEQYF	TGTGCCAGCAGTTTAAGGGGGGGCACGGGCGAGCAGTACTTC
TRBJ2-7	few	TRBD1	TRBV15	CATSPRTGAYEQYF	TGTGCCACCAGCCCTCGGACAGGGGCTTACGAGCAGTACTTC
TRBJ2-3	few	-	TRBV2	CASSVGDTQYF	TGTGCCAGCTCTGTAGGCGATACGCAGTATTTT
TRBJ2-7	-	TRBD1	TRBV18	CASSPGTGELYEQYF	TGTGCCAGCTCACCAGGGACAGGGGAGCTATACGAGCAGTACTTC
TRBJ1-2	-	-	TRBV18	CASSPIRDNYGYTF	TGTGCCAGCTCACCGATCAGGGATAACTATGGCTACACCTTC
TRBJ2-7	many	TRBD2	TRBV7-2	CASRDGLAGVFSYEQYF	TGTGCCAGCAGAGATGGGCTAGCGGGGGTCTTCTCCTACGAGCAGTACTTC